The 18 T cell receptor beta chains below were found in one sample sequenced in a study of long-term antiretroviral therapy in people with HIV. This was the immunoSEQ v3.0 assay at survey level. Here immunoSEQ multiplex PCR was the method, and the copy in TCRdb shows in-frame clones only, minus some. The data show 30,000 to 50,000 clones, roughly 85% seen once. Sequencing was performed on unsorted PBMCs, taken 3.1 years after starting antiretroviral therapy. Receptors originate from a woman aged 45-59 years with HIV.

This clone appeared a single time. The chain combines TRBV5-8 with TRBJ2-3, with 16 bases fitting TRBD2. From germline, CDR1 is SGHTS and CDR2 YDEGEE. V was clipped by 4 bases and J by 1 base; unmatched bases: 6. The CDR3 loop spans 18 amino acids. This CDR3 is CASSPGLAGGLGTDTQYF. The CDR3 nucleotides read TGTGCCAGCAGCCCGGGACTAGCGGGGGGGCTGGGCACAGATACGCAGTATTTT.

The CDR3 DNA reads as TGCGCCAGCAGCTTGGGACAGGAGGCCGACTATGGCTACACCTTC. It codes for CASSLGQEADYGYTF. V gene TRBV5-1 combines with J gene TRBJ1-2, with D possibly being TRBD1 (6 bases). Germline V gives CDR1 SGHRS, CDR2 YFSETQ. The CDR3 consists of 15 residues. Deletions cut 0 bases from V and 3 bases from J, with 12 bases between.

The chain couples TRBV29-1 to TRBJ1-2, with a possible D match to TRBD1 (5 bases). There are 15 residues in the CDR3. The ends were cut back, 5 bases at V and 4 bases at J, with 20 bases in the middle. Germline CDR1 SQVTM, CDR2 ANQGSEA. The CDR3, as DNA: TGCAGCGTTCGGGAGGTGGAGGGGAACGGCTATGGCTACACCTTC. It specifies CSVREVEGNGYGYTF.

The chain uses TRBV9 and TRBJ2-7, with D perhaps matching TRBD2 (5 bases). This CDR3 is built from 14 residues. Trimming removed 0 bases from V and 2 bases from J, with 9 bases in between. Looked up from germline, CDR1 is SGDLS and CDR2 is YYNGEE. The CDR3 DNA is TGTGCCAGCAGCGTAGGCCTAGCCCCCTACGAGCAGTACTTC. Amino acids: CASSVGLAPYEQYF.

This clone was observed a single time. The rearrangement uses TRBV19 and TRBJ2-3; D possibly corresponds to TRBD2 (5 bases). This CDR3 has 15 amino acids. Germline loops: CDR1 LNHDA, CDR2 SQIVND (reference sequence). With 5 bases removed from V and 2 bases from J, the gap between germline ends came to 14 bases. The CDR3: CASSPRRWYTDTQYF. In nucleotides, the CDR3 is TGTGCCAGTAGTCCGCGGAGGTGGTACACAGATACGCAGTATTTT. Complete variable domain (other parts from reference TRBV19 and TRBJ2-3): DGGITQSPKYLFRKEGQNVTLSCEQNLNHDAMYWYRQDPGQGLRLIYYSQIVNDFQKGDIAEGYSVSREKKESFPLTVTSAQKNPTAFYLCASSPRRWYTDTQYFGPGTRLTVL.

The rearrangement uses TRBV7-8 and TRBJ1-4, with 8 bases that match TRBD1. V lost 1 base to trimming and J lost 9 bases; unmatched junction nucleotides: 4. The CDR3 totals 14 residues. Germline V CDR1 and CDR2: SGHVS, FQNEAQ. The CDR3 region is CASSLGDRRKKLFF. CDR3 sequence (DNA): TGTGCCAGCAGCTTAGGGGACAGGCGTAAAAAACTGTTTTTT.

The chain carries TRBV5-4 and TRBJ1-2; D is undetermined. This CDR3 spans 15 amino acids. The V gene lost 0 bases and the J gene lost 0 bases, with 9 bases spanning the gap. CDR1 SGHNT and CDR2 YYREEE come from the germline V gene (reference sequence). The CDR3 coding sequence is TGTGCCAGCAGCTTGGGGGTCCCAGCTAACTATGGCTACACCTTC. This sequence encodes CASSLGVPANYGYTF.

CDR3 sequence: CASSTLGAGKRDEAFF. DNA for the CDR3: TGTGCCAGCAGTACGCTGGGGGCGGGGAAACGCGATGAAGCTTTCTTT. The chain joins TRBV6-6 to TRBJ1-1; a possible D gene is TRBD1 (6 bases). In germline, CDR1 is MNHNY, CDR2 SVGAGI (reference sequence). This CDR3 spans 16 amino acids. V shed 5 bases and J shed 7 bases, with 23 bases lying between them.

This chain connects TRBV11-2 to TRBJ1-3; 10 nucleotides agree with TRBD1. The CDR3 runs to 14 residues. Germline loops: CDR1 SGHAT, CDR2 FQNNGV. Trimming at V came to 3 bases and at J to 8 bases, leaving 4 bases not matched to a gene. The CDR3 DNA sequence: TGTGCCAGCAGCTTGCGACAGGGGGCCTACACCATATATTTT. It specifies CASSLRQGAYTIYF.

This clone was counted between two and nine times. This sequence joins TRBV2 and TRBJ1-6; D gene unclear. The CDR3 spans 14 residues. The V and J ends lost 4 bases and 0 bases respectively, with 4 bases between them. The germline V gene has CDR1 SNHLY and CDR2 FYNNEI. Written as DNA, the CDR3 is TGTGCCAGCAGTGCAGGCTCCTATAATTCACCCCTCCACTTT. It codes for CASSAGSYNSPLHF.

The V and J genes are TRBV7-2 and TRBJ2-7, with 8 bases identical to TRBD1. Germline V gives CDR1 SGHTA, CDR2 FQGNSA. The CDR3 is 16 amino acids. Trimming removed 5 bases from V and 5 bases from J; junction bases left unmatched: 14. The CDR3 coding sequence is TGTGCCAGCAGCCCCACCTTGCAGGGGGCAATAGACGAGCAGTACTTC. Protein sequence: CASSPTLQGAIDEQYF.

The chain has TRBV5-4 and TRBJ1-1, with D uncertain. The V gene lost 4 bases and the J gene lost 3 bases, with 7 bases spanning the gap. The germline V gene has CDR1 SGHNT and CDR2 YYREEE (reference sequence). This CDR3 has 12 residues. For the CDR3, the DNA is TGTGCCAGCAGCCCGCGGGACACTGAAGCTTTCTTT. Translating gives CASSPRDTEAFF.

CDR3 sequence: CASSDRDFSGNTIYF. The DNA for the CDR3 is TGTGCCAGTAGCGACAGGGACTTCTCTGGAAACACCATATATTTT. V usage is TRBV19 and J usage is TRBJ1-3, with 7 bases aligning to TRBD1. With V trimmed by 6 bases and J by 0 bases, 5 bases remained unmatched. Germline values: CDR1 LNHDA, CDR2 SQIVND (reference sequence). This CDR3 region has 15 residues.

This clone was detected only once. The V and J genes are TRBV19 and TRBJ1-1; D unclear. V lost 6 bases, J lost 2 bases, and 13 bases lay in between. The CDR3 loop spans 14 amino acids. Germline-derived CDR1 and CDR2 are LNHDA and SQIVND (reference sequence). The CDR3 region has the DNA TGTGCCAGTAGCAACCCCTTGAGTAACACTGAAGCTTTCTTT. Protein: CASSNPLSNTEAFF. Using reference TRBV19 and TRBJ1-1 for the parts outside the CDR3, the full variable domain is DGGITQSPKYLFRKEGQNVTLSCEQNLNHDAMYWYRQDPGQGLRLIYYSQIVNDFQKGDIAEGYSVSREKKESFPLTVTSAQKNPTAFYLCASSNPLSNTEAFFGQGTRLTVV.

CDR3 protein: CASSIWGREGTEAFF. The CDR3 DNA reads TGTGCCAGTAGTATATGGGGGAGGGAGGGGACTGAAGCTTTCTTT. This chain links TRBV19 with TRBJ1-1; tentatively, D is TRBD1 (5 bases). The CDR3 covers 15 residues. Germline V gene data show CDR1 as LNHDA and CDR2 as SQIVND (reference sequence). V dropped 2 bases and J dropped 5 bases, with 15 bases sitting between them.

This CDR3 is CASTDRDRGPDQPQHF. In DNA form, the CDR3 reads TGTGCCAGCACCGACCGGGACAGGGGGCCTGATCAGCCCCAGCATTTT. The rearrangement links TRBV5-5 to TRBJ1-5, with 12 bases fitting TRBD1. The germline V gene encodes CDR1 SGHKS and CDR2 YYEKEE (reference sequence). Losses at the gene ends were 6 bases for V and 5 bases for J; bases not matched to a gene: 9. This CDR3 contains 16 residues.

This clone has just one count. The chain carries TRBV7-9 and TRBJ1-6, with D uncertain. V was pared by 1 base and J by 3 bases, with 19 bases between. Germline V CDR1 and CDR2: SEHNR, FQNEAQ (reference sequence). This CDR3 spans 19 amino acids. The CDR3 coding sequence is TGTGCCAGCAGCTTAGATGCACTGAGGAACCAGCTCTATAATTCACCCCTCCACTTT. Its protein product is CASSLDALRNQLYNSPLHF.

The rearrangement links TRBV9 to TRBJ2-2; D call uncertain. CDR3 size: 14 residues. CDR1 SGDLS and CDR2 YYNGEE come from the germline V gene. V lost 9 bases and J lost 3, with 15 bases in between. The CDR3 region is CATNRELDTGELFF. CDR3 DNA: TGTGCCACCAACCGAGAGCTAGACACCGGGGAGCTGTTTTTT.